Sequencing of this T cell receptor (beta chain) was carried out in a study of cytomegalovirus exposure and HLA in healthy donors. Study-level points and caveats: Certain indistinguishable V segments, among them TRBV6-2 and TRBV6-3, were excluded. It is likely that the observed cluster of highly shared sequence variants was a sequencing artifact. Productive rates of about 87% or about 30% were seen for most TCR beta V segments in an earlier analysis. As was reported, the HLA-A and HLA-B alleles of most subjects were accurately predicted from TCR beta sequences.

V lost 1 base to trimming and J lost 4 bases; unmatched junction nucleotides: 4. Per germline, CDR1 SGHVS and CDR2 FNYEAQ. The CDR3 extends over 15 amino acids. The PCR ran on 60 Vbeta and 13 Jbeta primers. Generated by immunoSEQ multiplex PCR, the TCRdb table keeps only in-frame clones and is missing some. The sample has about 100,000 clones; 77% are singletons. Turning to this clone: What it recognizes is unknown.

Sequencing input: PBMCs. The rearrangement links TRBV7-6 to TRBJ1-5; 7 bases match TRBD1. The sequence was collected from a male donor in good health and CMV-seronegative. CDR3 residues: CASSLEAGGNQPQHF. CDR3 DNA: TGTGCCAGCAGCTTAGAGGCAGGGGGTAATCAGCCCCAGCATTTT. The variable domain in full, completed from reference TRBV7-6 and TRBJ1-5, reads GAGVSQSPRYKVTKRGQDVALRCDPISGHVSLYWYRQALGQGPEFLTYFNYEAQQDKSGLPNDRFSAERPEGSISTLTIQRTEQRDSAMYRCASSLEAGGNQPQHFGDGTRLSIL.